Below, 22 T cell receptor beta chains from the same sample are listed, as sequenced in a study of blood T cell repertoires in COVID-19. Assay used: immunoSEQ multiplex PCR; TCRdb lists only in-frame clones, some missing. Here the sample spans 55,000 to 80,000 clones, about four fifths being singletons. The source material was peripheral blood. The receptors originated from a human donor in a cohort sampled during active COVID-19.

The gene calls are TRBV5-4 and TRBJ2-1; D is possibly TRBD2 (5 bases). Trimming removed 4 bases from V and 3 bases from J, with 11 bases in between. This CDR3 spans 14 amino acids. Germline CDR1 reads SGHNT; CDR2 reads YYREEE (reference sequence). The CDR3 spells CASSHGRDYNEQFF. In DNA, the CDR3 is TGTGCCAGCAGCCATGGACGGGACTACAATGAGCAGTTCTTC.

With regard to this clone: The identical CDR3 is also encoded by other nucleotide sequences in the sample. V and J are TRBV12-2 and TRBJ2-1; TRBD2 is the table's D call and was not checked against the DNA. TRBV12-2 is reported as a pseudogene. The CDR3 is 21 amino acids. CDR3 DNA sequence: TGTGCAAGTCGCCCACGGGGCGAGACTAGCGGGGGGACGAGCTCCTATAATGAGCAGTTCTTC. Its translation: CASRPRGETSGGTSSYNEQFF.

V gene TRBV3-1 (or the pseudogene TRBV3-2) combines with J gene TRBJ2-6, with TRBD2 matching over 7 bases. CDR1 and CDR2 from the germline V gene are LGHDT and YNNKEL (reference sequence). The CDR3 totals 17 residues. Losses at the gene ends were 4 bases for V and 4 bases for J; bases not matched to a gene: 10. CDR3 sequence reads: CASSPWGRGVGANVLTF. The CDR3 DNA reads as TGTGCCAGCAGCCCATGGGGGAGGGGCGTAGGGGCCAACGTCCTGACTTTC.

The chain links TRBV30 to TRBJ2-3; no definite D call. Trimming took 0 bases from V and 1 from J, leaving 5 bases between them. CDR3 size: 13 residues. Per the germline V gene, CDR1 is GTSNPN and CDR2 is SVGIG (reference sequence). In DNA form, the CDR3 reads TGTGCCTGGAGTGTACATGGCACAGATACGCAGTATTTT. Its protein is CAWSVHGTDTQYF. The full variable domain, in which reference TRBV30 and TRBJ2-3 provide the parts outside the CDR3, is SQTIHQWPATLVQPVGSPLSLECTVEGTSNPNLYWYRQAAGRGLQLLFYSVGIGQISSEVPQNLSASRPQDRQFILSSKKLLLSDSGFYLCAWSVHGTDTQYFGPGTRLTVL.

CDR3 amino acids: CASIRQGVLYGYTF. CDR3 sequence (DNA): TGTGCCAGCATTAGACAGGGCGTCCTCTATGGCTACACCTTC. This chain uses TRBV28 with TRBJ1-2; 7 bases line up with TRBD1. Trimming at V came to 7 bases and at J to 4 bases, leaving 9 bases not matched to a gene. Germline lookup yields CDR1 MDHEN and CDR2 SYDVKM. The CDR3 runs 14 residues.

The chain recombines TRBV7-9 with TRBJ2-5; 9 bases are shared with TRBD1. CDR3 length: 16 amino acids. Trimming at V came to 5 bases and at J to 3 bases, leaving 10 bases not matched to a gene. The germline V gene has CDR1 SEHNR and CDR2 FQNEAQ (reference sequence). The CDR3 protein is CASSPRTGVDEETQYF. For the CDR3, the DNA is TGTGCCAGCAGCCCCCGGACAGGGGTCGACGAAGAGACCCAGTACTTC.

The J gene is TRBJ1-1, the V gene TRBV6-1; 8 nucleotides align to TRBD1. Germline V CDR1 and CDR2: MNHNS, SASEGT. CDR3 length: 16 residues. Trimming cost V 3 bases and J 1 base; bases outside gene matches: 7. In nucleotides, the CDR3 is TGTGCCAGCAGTGACCCCCGACAGGGGAAGAACACTGAAGCTTTCTTT. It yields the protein CASSDPRQGKNTEAFF.

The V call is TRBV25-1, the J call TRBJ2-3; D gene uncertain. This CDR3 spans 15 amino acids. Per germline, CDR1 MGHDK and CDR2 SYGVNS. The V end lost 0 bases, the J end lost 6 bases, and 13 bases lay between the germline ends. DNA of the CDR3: TGTGCCAGCAGTGAATATAAGGCCGGAGCGGATACGCAGTATTTT. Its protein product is CASSEYKAGADTQYF. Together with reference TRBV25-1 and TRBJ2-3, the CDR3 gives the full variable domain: EADIYQTPRYLVIGTGKKITLECSQTMGHDKMYWYQQDPGMELHLIHYSYGVNSTEKGDLSSESTVSRIRTEHFPLTLESARPSHTSQYLCASSEYKAGADTQYFGPGTRLTVL.

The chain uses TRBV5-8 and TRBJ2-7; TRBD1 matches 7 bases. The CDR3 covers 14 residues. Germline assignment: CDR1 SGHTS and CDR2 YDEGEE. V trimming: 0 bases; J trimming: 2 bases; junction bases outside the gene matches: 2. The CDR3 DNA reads TGTGCCAGCAGCTTGGGACAGGGTCCCTACGAGCAGTACTTC. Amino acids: CASSLGQGPYEQYF.

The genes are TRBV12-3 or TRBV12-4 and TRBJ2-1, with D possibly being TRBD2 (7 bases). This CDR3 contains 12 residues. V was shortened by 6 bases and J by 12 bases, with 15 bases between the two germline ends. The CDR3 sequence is CASSSGQRGQFF. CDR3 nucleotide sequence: TGTGCCAGCAGCTCCGGACAGCGGGGGCAGTTCTTC.

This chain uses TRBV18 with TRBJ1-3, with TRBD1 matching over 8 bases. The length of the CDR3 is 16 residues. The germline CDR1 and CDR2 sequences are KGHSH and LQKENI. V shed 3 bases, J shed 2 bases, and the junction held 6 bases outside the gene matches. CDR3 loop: CASSPRDRLTGNTIYF. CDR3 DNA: TGTGCCAGCTCACCCCGGGACAGGTTGACTGGAAACACCATATATTTT.

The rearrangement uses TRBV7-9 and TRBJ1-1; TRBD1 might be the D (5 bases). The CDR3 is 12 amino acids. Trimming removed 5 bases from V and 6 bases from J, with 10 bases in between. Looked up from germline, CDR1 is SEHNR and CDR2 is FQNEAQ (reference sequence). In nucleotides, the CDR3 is TGTGCCAGCAGCCCGCTGACAGCTGAAGCTTTCTTT. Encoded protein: CASSPLTAEAFF.

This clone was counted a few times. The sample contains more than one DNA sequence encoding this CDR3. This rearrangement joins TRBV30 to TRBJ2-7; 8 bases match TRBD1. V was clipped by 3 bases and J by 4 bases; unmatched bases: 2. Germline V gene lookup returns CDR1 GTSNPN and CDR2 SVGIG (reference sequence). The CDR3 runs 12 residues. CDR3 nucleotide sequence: TGTGCCTGGAGCCGACAGGGGTACGAGCAGTACTTC. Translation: CAWSRQGYEQYF.

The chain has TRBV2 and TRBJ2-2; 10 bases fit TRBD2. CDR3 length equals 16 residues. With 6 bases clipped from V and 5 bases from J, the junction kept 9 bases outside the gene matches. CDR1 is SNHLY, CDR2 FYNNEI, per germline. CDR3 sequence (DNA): TGTGCCAGCAGGTCTGGGACTAGCGCTATTACCGGGGAGCTGTTTTTT. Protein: CASRSGTSAITGELFF.

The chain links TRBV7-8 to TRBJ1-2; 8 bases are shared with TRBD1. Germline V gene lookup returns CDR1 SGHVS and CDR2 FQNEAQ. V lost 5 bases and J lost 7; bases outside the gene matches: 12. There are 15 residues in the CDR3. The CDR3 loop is CASSIVTQGAGGYTF. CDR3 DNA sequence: TGTGCCAGCAGCATCGTTACTCAGGGGGCTGGTGGCTACACCTTC.

The CDR3 DNA reads TGCGCCAGCAGCCAAGACCAGTTTTACGAGACCCAGTACTTC. Protein product: CASSQDQFYETQYF. V gene TRBV4-1 combines with J gene TRBJ2-5; no firm D call. Trimming cost V 0 bases and J 5 bases, with 10 bases left between them. Germline assignment: CDR1 MGHRA and CDR2 YSYEKL. The CDR3 covers 14 residues.

In nucleotides, the CDR3 is TGCGCCAGCAGCCCTCGAACGGAGCTCGGAGGCTACACCTTC. It yields the protein CASSPRTELGGYTF. This rearrangement joins TRBV4-1 to TRBJ1-2; unclear D gene. CDR3 size: 14 residues. Trimming removed 4 bases at V and 8 bases at J, with 17 bases between. Germline V gene lookup returns CDR1 MGHRA and CDR2 YSYEKL.

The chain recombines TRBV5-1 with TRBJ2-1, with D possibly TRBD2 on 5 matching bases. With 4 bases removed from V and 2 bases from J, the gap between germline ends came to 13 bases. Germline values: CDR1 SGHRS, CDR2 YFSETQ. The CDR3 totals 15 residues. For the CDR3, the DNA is TGCGCCAGCAGCCCTACTAGTGAAGCCTACAATGAGCAGTTCTTC. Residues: CASSPTSEAYNEQFF.

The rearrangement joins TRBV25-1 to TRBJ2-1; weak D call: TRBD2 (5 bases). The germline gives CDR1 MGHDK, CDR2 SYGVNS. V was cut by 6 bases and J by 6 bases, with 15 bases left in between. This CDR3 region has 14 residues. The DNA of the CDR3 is TGTGCCAGCAGGTTCGGACTTCCGAGCAATGAGCAGTTCTTC. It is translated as CASRFGLPSNEQFF.

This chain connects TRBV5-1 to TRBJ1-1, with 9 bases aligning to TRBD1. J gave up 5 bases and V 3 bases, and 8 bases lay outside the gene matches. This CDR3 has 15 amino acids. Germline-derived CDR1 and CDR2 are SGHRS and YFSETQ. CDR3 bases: TGCGCCAGCAGCTATCCGGACAGGGGTCGGACTGAAGCTTTCTTT. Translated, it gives CASSYPDRGRTEAFF.

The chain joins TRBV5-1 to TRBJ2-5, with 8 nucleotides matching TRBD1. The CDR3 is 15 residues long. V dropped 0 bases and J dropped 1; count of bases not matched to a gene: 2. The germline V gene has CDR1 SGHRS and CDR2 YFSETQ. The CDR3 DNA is TGCGCCAGCAGCTTGGGGACAGGGTTCCAAGAGACCCAGTACTTC. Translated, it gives CASSLGTGFQETQYF.

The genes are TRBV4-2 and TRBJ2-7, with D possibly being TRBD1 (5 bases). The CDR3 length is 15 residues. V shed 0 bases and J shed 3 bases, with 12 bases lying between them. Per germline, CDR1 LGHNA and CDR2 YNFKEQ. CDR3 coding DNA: TGTGCCAGCAGCCAAGATCAGGGTGGGTTCTACGAGCAGTACTTC. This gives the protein CASSQDQGGFYEQYF.